The T cell receptor beta chain under discussion was sequenced for a study of cytomegalovirus exposure and HLA in healthy donors. The germline V gene has CDR1 GTSNPN and CDR2 SVGIG (reference sequence). There are 16 residues in the CDR3. Unmatched junction bases numbered 5, after V lost 0 bases and J lost 4 bases. The PCR had 60 Vbeta and 13 Jbeta primers. Sequencing used immunoSEQ multiplex PCR; TCRdb keeps in-frame clones, though not all of them. The table includes some 130,000 clones, around 75% detected once. The material sequenced was PBMCs. The chain carries TRBV30 and TRBJ2-7, with 14 nucleotides matching TRBD2. This sequence originates from a female donor in good health and CMV-seronegative. The CDR3 region is CAWSVSTSGRDYEQYF. CDR3 nucleotide sequence: TGTGCCTGGAGTGTCTCGACTAGCGGGAGGGATTACGAGCAGTACTTC. Drawing the rest from reference TRBV30 and TRBJ2-7, the complete variable domain is SQTIHQWPATLVQPVGSPLSLECTVEGTSNPNLYWYRQAAGRGLQLLFYSVGIGQISSEVPQNLSASRPQDRQFILSSKKLLLSDSGFYLCAWSVSTSGRDYEQYFGPGTRLTVT.